The 17 T cell receptor beta chains given below trace back to one sample, sequenced in a study of cytomegalovirus exposure and HLA in healthy donors. PCR was performed using 60 Vbeta and 13 Jbeta primers. The method was immunoSEQ multiplex PCR; TCRdb's version includes in-frame clones alone and lacks a portion of them. Of 200,000 to 250,000 clones in the sample, approximately 82% were seen once. Sequenced: PBMCs. The receptors were sampled from a man younger than 30 in good health and CMV-seronegative.

This clone was seen a single time. The V call is TRBV4-2, the J call TRBJ2-1; D possibly corresponds to TRBD2 (7 bases). V was trimmed by 3 bases and J by 3 bases, leaving 9 bases between them. Germline lookup yields CDR1 LGHNA and CDR2 YNFKEQ. The CDR3 is 14 amino acids. The CDR3 sequence is CASSQGGLYNEQFF. CDR3 in DNA: TGTGCCAGCAGCCAGGGGGGGCTCTACAATGAGCAGTTCTTC.

The chain has TRBV11-2 and TRBJ1-2; D is possibly TRBD1 (6 bases). V was cut by 3 bases and J by 8 bases, with 7 bases left in between. Germline CDR1 SGHAT, CDR2 FQNNGV. The CDR3 is 11 amino acids. The CDR3 sequence is CASSFRGGYTF. DNA for the CDR3: TGTGCCAGCAGCTTCAGGGGAGGCTACACCTTC.

This chain connects TRBV9 to TRBJ1-3; D is unresolved. Judging by the DNA end, TRBJ2-2 fits better; the J call may be wrong. In germline, CDR1 is SGDLS, CDR2 YYNGEE. The CDR3 runs 14 residues. CDR3 region: CASSVEANTGELFF. The CDR3 bases are TGTGCCAGCAGCGTAGAGGCGAACACCGGGGAGCTGTTTTTT.

The V gene is TRBV27, the J gene TRBJ1-5; the match to TRBD1 covers 8 bases. J was trimmed by 7 bases and V by 4 bases; bases with no gene match: 12. This CDR3 is 16 amino acids long. Germline V gene lookup returns CDR1 MNHEY and CDR2 SMNVEV (reference sequence). CDR3 nucleotides: TGTGCCAGCAGTTCAATCCAGGGGGCGAATGGACAGCCCCAGCATTTT. This sequence encodes CASSSIQGANGQPQHF.

The V and J genes are TRBV6-1 and TRBJ1-4; D uncertain. In germline, CDR1 is MNHNS, CDR2 SASEGT. Trimming cost V 5 bases and J 7 bases, with 14 bases left between them. The CDR3 contains 14 residues. CDR3 nucleotide sequence: TGTGCCAGCAGTTTCAATAGTCCGGGTGAAAAACTGTTTTTT. It is translated as CASSFNSPGEKLFF.

This chain connects TRBV30 to TRBJ2-2; D may be TRBD1 (5 bases). The CDR3 consists of 16 residues. Trimming removed 1 base at V and 1 base at J, with 13 bases between. Per germline, CDR1 GTSNPN and CDR2 SVGIG (reference sequence). CDR3 nucleotide sequence: TGTGCCTGGAGTGCCGGGCAGGGAAAGAACACCGGGGAGCTGTTTTTT. Protein sequence: CAWSAGQGKNTGELFF. Combining the CDR3 with reference TRBV30 and TRBJ2-2 gives the whole variable domain SQTIHQWPATLVQPVGSPLSLECTVEGTSNPNLYWYRQAAGRGLQLLFYSVGIGQISSEVPQNLSASRPQDRQFILSSKKLLLSDSGFYLCAWSAGQGKNTGELFFGEGSRLTVL.

The chain is built from TRBV19 and TRBJ2-3; 8 bases fit TRBD2. After removal of 6 bases from V and 1 base from J, the junction contained 0 bases not matched to a gene. Germline CDR1 and CDR2: LNHDA and SQIVND (reference sequence). The CDR3 length is 13 residues. The CDR3 DNA sequence: TGTGCCAGTAGCGGGAGGGGCACAGATACGCAGTATTTT. Amino acids: CASSGRGTDTQYF.

The chain links TRBV7-8 to TRBJ1-2; D gene ambiguous. The germline V gene encodes CDR1 SGHVS and CDR2 FQNEAQ. The ends were cut back, 5 bases at V and 4 bases at J, with 14 bases in the middle. The CDR3 spans 14 residues. As DNA, the CDR3 is TGTGCCAGCAGCCAACACACAACCAGCTATGGCTACACCTTC. The encoded protein is CASSQHTTSYGYTF.

The J gene is TRBJ1-1, the V gene TRBV27; D gene ambiguous. CDR1 is MNHEY, CDR2 SMNVEV, per germline (reference sequence). The CDR3 loop spans 15 amino acids. Trimming cost V 6 bases and J 1 base, with 15 bases left between them. CDR3 loop: CASSVAGRTNTEAFF. In DNA, the CDR3 is TGTGCCAGCAGCGTCGCGGGCCGTACGAACACTGAAGCTTTCTTT.

This chain uses TRBV7-8 with TRBJ1-4; no definite D call. The CDR3 consists of 14 residues. Per the germline V gene, CDR1 is SGHVS and CDR2 is FQNEAQ. V lost 6 bases and J 5 bases, leaving 13 bases between the germline ends. The CDR3 loop reads CASRLSSQNEKLFF. CDR3 sequence (DNA): TGTGCCAGCAGACTTTCGTCGCAAAATGAAAAACTGTTTTTT.

This clone was seen a few times. V is TRBV6-5 and J is TRBJ2-7; no definite D call. V was trimmed by 0 bases and J by 1 base, leaving 13 bases between them. The V gene's germline CDR1 is MNHEY and CDR2 SVGAGI. The CDR3 spans 16 residues. The DNA for the CDR3 is TGTGCCAGCAGTTACTCTGCCAGCGACGAATCCTACGAGCAGTACTTC. Residues: CASSYSASDESYEQYF.

This clone was counted once. V is TRBV9 and J is TRBJ2-5, with 10 bases fitting TRBD2. There are 15 residues in the CDR3. CDR1 is SGDLS and CDR2 is YYNGEE in the germline V gene. V dropped 7 bases and J dropped 5; count of bases not matched to a gene: 11. The CDR3 region has the DNA TGTGCCAGCGCGTCGGTAGCGGGAGGAGGGGAGACCCAGTACTTC. Its protein is CASASVAGGGETQYF. Drawing the rest from reference TRBV9 and TRBJ2-5, the complete variable domain is DSGVTQTPKHLITATGQRVTLRCSPRSGDLSVYWYQQSLDQGLQFLIQYYNGEERAKGNILERFSAQQFPDLHSELNLSSLELGDSALYFCASASVAGGGETQYFGPGTRLLVL.

This clone was picked up one time. The chain carries TRBV6-1 and TRBJ1-4; weak D call: TRBD1 (6 bases). V was cut by 4 bases and J by 15 bases, with 12 bases left in between. Germline V lookup: CDR1 MNHNS, CDR2 SASEGT. CDR3 length: 11 residues. This CDR3 is CASSGDRFLFF. The CDR3 DNA sequence: TGTGCCAGCAGTGGAGACAGGTTTTTGTTTTTT.

This clone showed up just a few times. The genes are TRBV11-2 and TRBJ2-2; 7 bases align to TRBD2. The CDR3 loop spans 16 amino acids. J lost 7 bases, V lost 5 bases, and 13 bases had no gene match. Germline CDR1 reads SGHAT; CDR2 reads FQNNGV. CDR3: CASSLTLFGGGGELFF. As DNA, the CDR3 is TGTGCCAGCAGCCTAACGCTTTTTGGGGGGGGCGGGGAGCTGTTTTTT. Filled out from reference TRBV11-2 and TRBJ2-2, the complete variable domain reads EAGVAQSPRYKIIEKRQSVAFWCNPISGHATLYWYQQILGQGPKLLIQFQNNGVVDDSQLPKDRFSAERLKGVDSTLKIQPAKLEDSAVYLCASSLTLFGGGGELFFGEGSRLTVL.

This rearrangement joins TRBV19 to TRBJ1-5; possible D gene TRBD1, 6 bases. This CDR3 is built from 17 residues. Trimming removed 6 bases at V and 0 bases at J, with 18 bases between. Germline lookup yields CDR1 LNHDA and CDR2 SQIVND (reference sequence). The CDR3 loop is CASSRTVALYSNQPQHF. The DNA of the CDR3 is TGTGCCAGTAGCAGGACAGTAGCTCTCTATAGCAATCAGCCCCAGCATTTT.

The chain recombines TRBV10-3 with TRBJ1-1; 8 positions match TRBD1. There are 12 residues in the CDR3. Trimming at V came to 3 bases and at J to 6 bases, leaving 0 bases not matched to a gene. Looked up from germline, CDR1 is ENHRY and CDR2 is SYGVKD. The CDR3 region has the DNA TGTGCCATCAGTGAACAGGGGGCTGAAGCTTTCTTT. It is translated as CAISEQGAEAFF.

The CDR3: CASSPRQGRSNEQFF. In nucleotides, the CDR3 is TGTGCCAGCAGCCCACGACAGGGGAGGTCCAATGAGCAGTTCTTC. This chain connects TRBV5-6 to TRBJ2-1; 8 positions agree with TRBD1. Germline CDR1 reads SGHDT; CDR2 reads YYEEEE. Trimming cost V 4 bases and J 6 bases; bases outside gene matches: 9. The CDR3 sequence is 15 residues long.